The present TCR beta chain was sequenced within a study of blood T cell repertoires in COVID-19. Study information: Acute-phase and convalescent COVID-19 samples originated in the United States, Italy and Spain. Nucleic acid was either cDNA or gDNA, and it came from T cells, B-cell-depleted T cells, or PBMCs.

Under the authors' procedure: Amplification with reference gene primers provided the estimates of nucleated cell counts. Repertoires were generated with immunoSEQ multiplex PCR, while TCRdb's copy carries only in-frame clones and drops some. D and trimming come from the DNA, and the V and J calls and clone size come from that table. The table shows 150,000 to 200,000 clones, with 70% to 85% occurring only once. This CDR3 is 13 amino acids long. Per the germline V gene, CDR1 is LNHDA and CDR2 is SQIVND (reference sequence). V lost 5 bases to trimming and J lost 4 bases; unmatched junction nucleotides: 3.

The V and J genes are TRBV19 and TRBJ1-2; TRBD1 matches 8 bases. Sequencing input: peripheral blood. This TCR came from a human donor with acute or convalescent COVID-19. The donor label of this sample is uncertain. The chain's CDR3 is CASSPDRGYGYTF. CDR3 coding DNA: TGTGCCAGTAGTCCCGACAGGGGCTATGGCTACACCTTC.